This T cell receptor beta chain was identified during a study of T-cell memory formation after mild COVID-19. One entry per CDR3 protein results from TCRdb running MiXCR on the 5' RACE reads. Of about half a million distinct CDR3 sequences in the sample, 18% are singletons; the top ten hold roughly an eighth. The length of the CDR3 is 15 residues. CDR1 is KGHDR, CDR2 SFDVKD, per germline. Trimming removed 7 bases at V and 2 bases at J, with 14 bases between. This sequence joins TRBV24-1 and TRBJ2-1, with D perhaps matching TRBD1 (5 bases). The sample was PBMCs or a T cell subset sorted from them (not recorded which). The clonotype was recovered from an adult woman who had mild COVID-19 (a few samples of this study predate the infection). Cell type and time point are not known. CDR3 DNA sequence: TGTGCCACCAGCCAAGGGGTAGGGACCTACAATGAGCAGTTCTTC. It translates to CATSQGVGTYNEQFF.